This entry concerns a single TCR beta chain. The repertoire was sequenced with immunoSEQ multiplex PCR; TCRdb's copy has only in-frame clones and lacks some. The table has some 140,000 clones, around four fifths seen once; the top ten hold around 1.4%. Germline CDR1 is SGHRS and CDR2 is YFSETQ. Losses at the gene ends were 5 bases for V and 4 bases for J; bases not matched to a gene: 5. The CDR3 extends over 14 amino acids. This sample is drawn from a study of cytomegalovirus exposure and HLA in healthy donors. The clonotype comes from a woman aged 30 to 39 in good health and CMV-seronegative. The rearrangement joins TRBV5-1 to TRBJ2-3; 9 bases match TRBD1. Sequencing input: PBMCs. The CDR3: CASRQGAESDTQYF. Written as DNA, the CDR3 is TGCGCCAGCAGACAGGGGGCTGAGTCAGATACGCAGTATTTT.